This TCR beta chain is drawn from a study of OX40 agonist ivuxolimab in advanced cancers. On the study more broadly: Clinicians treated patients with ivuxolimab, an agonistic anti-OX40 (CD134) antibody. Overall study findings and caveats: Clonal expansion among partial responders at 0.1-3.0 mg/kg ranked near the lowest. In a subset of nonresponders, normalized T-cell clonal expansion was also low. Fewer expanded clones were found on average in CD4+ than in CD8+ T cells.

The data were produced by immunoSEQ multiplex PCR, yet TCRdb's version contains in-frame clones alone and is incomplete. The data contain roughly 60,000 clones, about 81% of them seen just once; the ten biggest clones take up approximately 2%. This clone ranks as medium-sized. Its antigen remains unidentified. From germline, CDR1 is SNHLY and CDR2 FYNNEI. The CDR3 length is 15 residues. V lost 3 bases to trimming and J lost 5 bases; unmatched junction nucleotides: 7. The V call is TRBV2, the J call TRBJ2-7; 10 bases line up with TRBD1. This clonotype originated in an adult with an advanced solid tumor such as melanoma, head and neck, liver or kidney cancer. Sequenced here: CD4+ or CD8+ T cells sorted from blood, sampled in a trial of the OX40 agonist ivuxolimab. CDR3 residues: CASSEAGQGYHEQYF. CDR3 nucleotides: TGTGCCAGCAGTGAGGCGGGACAGGGGTACCACGAGCAGTACTTC.